The 17 T cell receptor beta chains reported below all come from one sample, sequenced in a study of T-cell memory formation after mild COVID-19. MiXCR, run by TCRdb on the 5' RACE reads, gives a single entry per CDR3 protein. The sample lists 250,000 to 300,000 distinct CDR3 sequences; roughly 15% were seen once. What was sequenced was PBMCs or a T cell subset sorted from them (not recorded which). The receptors here all came from a man between 18 and 35 years old who had mild COVID-19 (a few samples of this study predate the infection). Cell type and time point are not known.

This chain uses TRBV29-1 with TRBJ2-5; 8 bases agree with TRBD2. Trimming took 1 base from V and 6 from J; bases not matched to a gene: 10. This CDR3 has 15 amino acids. The germline V gene has CDR1 SQVTM and CDR2 ANQGSEA. The CDR3 nucleotides read TGCAGCGTTGAAGTTAGAGGCGGGGGGATACAGACCCAGTACTTC. Translation: CSVEVRGGGIQTQYF.

This chain links TRBV2 with TRBJ2-7; 8 bases match TRBD1. Trimming cost V 6 bases and J 0 bases; bases outside gene matches: 4. The CDR3 sequence is 14 residues long. CDR1 is SNHLY and CDR2 is FYNNEI in the germline V gene. CDR3 protein: CASRGQESSYEQYF. CDR3 nucleotide sequence: TGTGCCAGCAGGGGACAGGAGAGCTCCTACGAGCAGTACTTC.

The chain joins TRBV20-1 to TRBJ1-2; D gene ambiguous. Germline CDR1 is DFQATT and CDR2 is SNEGSKA (reference sequence). V was shortened by 0 bases and J by 6 bases, with 14 bases between the two germline ends. The CDR3 covers 14 residues. The CDR3 DNA reads TGCAGTGCTAGAGATTCCAGGAGCCGAAATGGCTACACCTTC. Translated: CSARDSRSRNGYTF.

The rearrangement uses TRBV29-1 and TRBJ1-1; tentatively, D is TRBD1 (6 bases). The CDR3 consists of 13 residues. CDR1 is SQVTM, CDR2 ANQGSEA, per germline. V was trimmed by 7 bases and J by 1 base, leaving 13 bases between them. CDR3 amino acids: CSGKPRGNTEAFF. The CDR3, as DNA: TGCAGCGGCAAGCCCAGGGGGAACACTGAAGCTTTCTTT.

The genes are TRBV7-9 and TRBJ1-2; D is perhaps TRBD1 (5 bases). CDR1 is SEHNR and CDR2 is FQNEAQ in the germline V gene (reference sequence). V shed 5 bases and J shed 5 bases, with 30 bases lying between them. The CDR3 loop spans 19 amino acids. The CDR3 coding sequence is TGTGCCAGCAGCGTACTCCCACCCGGGGCCACTCGAAAGTGGTATGGCTACACCTTC. Translating gives CASSVLPPGATRKWYGYTF. The full variable domain, completed using reference TRBV7-9 and TRBJ1-2, is DTGVSQNPRHKITKRGQNVTFRCDPISEHNRLYWYRQTLGQGPEFLTYFQNEAQLEKSRLLSDRFSAERPKGSFSTLEIQRTEQGDSAMYLCASSVLPPGATRKWYGYTFGSGTRLTVV.

Only a few counts were recorded for this clonotype. J is TRBJ2-2 and V is TRBV6-2 or TRBV6-3; tentative D call: TRBD2 (5 bases). Trimming left V 7 bases short and J 8 bases short, with 14 bases between. CDR3 size: 13 residues. The V gene's germline CDR1 is MNHEY and CDR2 SVGEGT. CDR3 coding DNA: TGTGCCAGCACATACGGAGGACGTGGGGAGCTGTTTTTT. Residues: CASTYGGRGELFF.

This sequence joins TRBV2 and TRBJ2-1, with D maybe TRBD2 (6 bases). CDR3 length: 15 residues. The V end was cut by 6 bases, the J end by 1 base, with 13 bases between. Germline V CDR1 and CDR2: SNHLY, FYNNEI. CDR3 amino acids: CASRNRDLSYNEQFF. The DNA of the CDR3 is TGTGCCAGCAGGAACCGGGACTTATCCTACAATGAGCAGTTCTTC.

V gene TRBV6-2 or TRBV6-3 combines with J gene TRBJ2-7; either TRBD1 or TRBD2 may fit D (5 bases each). The length of the CDR3 is 12 residues. Deletions cut 7 bases from V and 1 base from J, with 8 bases between. Germline CDR1 reads MNHEY; CDR2 reads SVGEGT. Written as DNA, the CDR3 is TGTGCCAGCATGGGGGTATCCTACGAGCAGTACGTC. It is translated as CASMGVSYEQYV.

This clonotype has just a few counts. The chain recombines TRBV7-9 with TRBJ2-3; 8 bases line up with TRBD1. The CDR3 covers 16 residues. J was trimmed by 4 bases and V by 2 bases; bases with no gene match: 8. Germline V gene data show CDR1 as SEHNR and CDR2 as FQNEAQ (reference sequence). CDR3 nucleotides: TGTGCCAGCAGCTTACTTGGACAGGGAGGTCCAGATACGCAGTATTTT. Translated, it gives CASSLLGQGGPDTQYF.

The gene calls are TRBV27 and TRBJ1-5, with D possibly being TRBD1 (6 bases). Germline lookup yields CDR1 MNHEY and CDR2 SMNVEV (reference sequence). The CDR3 contains 14 residues. V was trimmed by 3 bases and J by 5 bases, leaving 11 bases between them. CDR3 DNA: TGTGCCAGCAGTTTCCCAGGGGCCGATCAGCCCCAGCATTTT. It yields the protein CASSFPGADQPQHF.

This clonotype has a count of ten or more. The rearrangement uses TRBV19 and TRBJ2-7; 8 bases align to TRBD1. This CDR3 is built from 16 residues. The germline gives CDR1 LNHDA, CDR2 SQIVND (reference sequence). The junction had 11 bases not matched to a gene; V was cut back by 5 bases and J by 2 bases. The DNA for the CDR3 is TGTGCCAGTAGTCTCACGACAGGGGCTGGGACCTACGAGCAGTACTTC. Amino acid sequence: CASSLTTGAGTYEQYF.

The chain couples TRBV6-5 to TRBJ2-7; TRBD1 matches at 7 bases. The CDR3 length is 14 residues. The V gene's germline CDR1 is MNHEY and CDR2 SVGAGI. V was clipped by 2 bases and J by 5 bases; unmatched bases: 6. The CDR3 here is CASSYQGVENEQYF. In nucleotides, the CDR3 is TGTGCCAGCAGTTACCAGGGGGTAGAGAACGAGCAGTACTTC.

This chain uses TRBV6-1 with TRBJ1-5, with unresolved D. The V end was cut by 8 bases, the J end by 6 bases, with 14 bases between. The CDR3 length is 13 residues. CDR1 is MNHNS and CDR2 is SASEGT in the germline V gene. The CDR3 reads CASQVNRGQPQHF. CDR3 DNA sequence: TGTGCCAGCCAGGTCAATCGAGGTCAGCCCCAGCATTTT.

This clonotype has just a few counts. The rearrangement uses TRBV15 and TRBJ1-1; D not certain. Trimming stripped 1 base from V and 8 bases from J, with 17 bases between. Germline CDR1 LNHNV, CDR2 YYDKDF (reference sequence). The CDR3 loop spans 15 amino acids. This CDR3 reads CATSRGVILGKEAFF. The CDR3, as DNA: TGTGCCACCAGCAGAGGCGTTATTCTCGGAAAGGAAGCTTTCTTT. The variable domain in full, with the rest retrieved from reference TRBV15 and TRBJ1-1, is DAMVIQNPRYQVTQFGKPVTLSCSQTLNHNVMYWYQQKSSQAPKLLFHYYDKDFNNEADTPDNFQSRRPNTSFCFLDIRSPGLGDTAMYLCATSRGVILGKEAFFGQGTRLTVV.

The genes are TRBV3-1 and TRBJ2-1; 8 bases agree with TRBD2. The CDR3 consists of 16 residues. With 3 bases clipped from V and 6 bases from J, the junction kept 10 bases outside the gene matches. Germline CDR1 and CDR2: LGHDT and YNNKEL (reference sequence). The CDR3 bases are TGTGCCAGCAGCCAGTTGGGGACTAGTACGGCCAATGAGCAGTTCTTC. Its translation: CASSQLGTSTANEQFF.

The V and J genes are TRBV6-2 or TRBV6-3 and TRBJ1-2; possibly TRBD1 for D (5 bases). CDR1 is MNHEY and CDR2 is SVGEGT in the germline V gene. The CDR3 covers 14 residues. Trimming stripped 5 bases from V and 6 bases from J, with 16 bases between. The chain's CDR3 is CASSARQGSDGYTF. CDR3 nucleotides: TGTGCCAGCAGTGCCCGGCAGGGTTCGGATGGCTACACCTTC.

This clonotype was observed once. The chain links TRBV5-1 to TRBJ1-1, with D possibly being TRBD1 (5 bases). V was clipped by 0 bases and J by 0 bases, with 15 bases between them. Germline V CDR1 and CDR2: SGHRS, YFSETQ. The CDR3 totals 17 residues. Here the CDR3 DNA reads TGCGCCAGCAGCTTGGCTCCAGGGTTCAACATGAACACTGAAGCTTTCTTT. This encodes CASSLAPGFNMNTEAFF. The complete variable domain, with remaining parts taken from reference TRBV5-1 and TRBJ1-1, reads KAGVTQTPRYLIKTRGQQVTLSCSPISGHRSVSWYQQTPGQGLQFLFEYFSETQRNKGNFPGRFSGRQFSNSRSEMNVSTLELGDSALYLCASSLAPGFNMNTEAFFGQGTRLTVV.